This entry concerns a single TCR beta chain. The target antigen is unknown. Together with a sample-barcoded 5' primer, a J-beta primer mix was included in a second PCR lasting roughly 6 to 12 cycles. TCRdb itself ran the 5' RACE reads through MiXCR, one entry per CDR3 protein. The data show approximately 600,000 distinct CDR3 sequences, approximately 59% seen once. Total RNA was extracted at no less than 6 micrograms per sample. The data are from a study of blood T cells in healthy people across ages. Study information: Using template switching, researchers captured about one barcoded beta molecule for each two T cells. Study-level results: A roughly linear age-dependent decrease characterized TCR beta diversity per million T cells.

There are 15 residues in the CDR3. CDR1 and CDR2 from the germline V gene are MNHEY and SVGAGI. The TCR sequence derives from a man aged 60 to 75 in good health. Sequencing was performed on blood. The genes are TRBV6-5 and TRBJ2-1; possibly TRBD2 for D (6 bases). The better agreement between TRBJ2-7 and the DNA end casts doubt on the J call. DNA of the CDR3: TGTGCCAGCAGTTACGGGGGGAGCACTAGGAATGAGCAGTACTTC. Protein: CASSYGGSTRNEQYF.